One sample yielded the 32 T cell receptor beta chains listed below, sequenced in a study of identical twins. Each CDR3 protein gets one entry after TCRdb re-called the 5' RACE reads with MiXCR. The sample has about 810,000 distinct CDR3 sequences, around 12% seen once. These same data were also listed under a study on yellow fever vaccine responses in identical twins.

Sequencing was performed on PBMCs. These TCRs come from a woman between 18 and 30 years old in good health.

The chain recombines TRBV21-1 with TRBJ2-6; the table's D call, TRBD2, has no DNA check behind it. TRBV21-1 is flagged as a pseudogene. The CDR3 covers 18 residues. In DNA form, the CDR3 reads TGTGCCAGCAGCAAAGATCGGCGGGGATCAGCTGGGGCCAACGTCCTGACTTTC. Its translation is CASSKDRRGSAGANVLTF.

This clonotype was seen more than once but under ten times. V gene TRBV7-9 combines with J gene TRBJ2-7; maybe TRBD1 (5 bases). V lost 5 bases and J 9 bases, leaving 14 bases between the germline ends. The CDR3 is 12 amino acids. Germline-derived CDR1 and CDR2 are SEHNR and FQNEAQ (reference sequence). The chain's CDR3 is CASSAQGTGQYV. The CDR3, as DNA: TGTGCCAGCAGCGCCCAGGGAACGGGGCAGTACGTC.

This clonotype appeared a few times. This sequence joins TRBV12-3 or TRBV12-4 and TRBJ2-4; no definite D call. CDR3 length equals 15 residues. Trimming cost V 3 bases and J 1 base, with 10 bases left between them. The CDR3: CASSLRLGAKNIQYF. The CDR3 nucleotides read TGTGCCAGCAGTTTGCGTCTGGGGGCCAAAAACATTCAGTACTTC.

This clonotype was counted only a few times. The CDR3 DNA sequence: TGTGCCAGCAGTTTAGCCGGTCGGGGACTAGCTTGGGCCTACGAGCAGTACTTC. This encodes CASSLAGRGLAWAYEQYF. The gene calls are TRBV12-3 or TRBV12-4 and TRBJ2-7; 9 bases agree with TRBD2. V shed 0 bases, J shed 2 bases, and the junction held 11 bases outside the gene matches. This CDR3 has 18 amino acids.

V and J are TRBV29-1 and TRBJ1-1; 9 bases align to TRBD1. J gave up 4 bases and V 6 bases, and 6 bases lay outside the gene matches. Germline CDR1 SQVTM, CDR2 ANQGSEA. The CDR3 consists of 13 residues. CDR3 region: CSVGQGGGTEAFF. The CDR3 region has the DNA TGCAGCGTGGGACAGGGAGGGGGCACTGAAGCTTTCTTT. The complete variable domain, with remaining parts taken from reference TRBV29-1 and TRBJ1-1, reads SAVISQKPSRDICQRGTSLTIQCQVDSQVTMMFWYRQQPGQSLTLIATANQGSEATYESGFVIDKFPISRPNLTFSTLTVSNMSPEDSSIYLCSVGQGGGTEAFFGQGTRLTVV.

The chain joins TRBV5-1 to TRBJ2-1; D is unclear. Trimming shortened V by 0 bases and J by 6 bases, and 7 bases separated the two germline ends. Germline V gene data show CDR1 as SGHRS and CDR2 as YFSETQ. This CDR3 is built from 13 residues. The CDR3 loop reads CASSLGAVNEQFF. The CDR3 DNA is TGCGCCAGCAGCTTGGGCGCCGTCAATGAGCAGTTCTTC.

This clonotype was observed many times. The chain couples TRBV6-5 to TRBJ2-7; D unresolved. Trimming took 4 bases from V and 3 from J, leaving 7 bases between them. The CDR3 contains 12 residues. Germline lookup yields CDR1 MNHEY and CDR2 SVGAGI. The chain's CDR3 is CASSSNSYEQYF. The CDR3 DNA follows: TGTGCCAGCAGTTCGAACAGCTACGAGCAGTACTTC.

The gene calls are TRBV24-1 and TRBJ2-3; D possibly corresponds to TRBD2 (5 bases). The CDR3 length is 13 residues. V lost 7 bases and J 6 bases, leaving 13 bases between the germline ends. Germline CDR1 reads KGHDR; CDR2 reads SFDVKD. The CDR3 reads CATSRGSADTQYF. DNA for the CDR3: TGTGCCACCAGCCGCGGGTCGGCGGATACGCAGTATTTT.

In this sample, this clonotype turned up a few times. The chain couples TRBV10-3 to TRBJ2-2; TRBD2 matches at 7 bases. The V gene's germline CDR1 is ENHRY and CDR2 SYGVKD. The junction had 3 bases not matched to a gene; V was cut back by 4 bases and J by 1 base. The CDR3 is 15 amino acids. DNA of the CDR3: TGTGCCATCAGTGCGACGGGAGGGAACACCGGGGAGCTGTTTTTT. Translation: CAISATGGNTGELFF.

This clonotype has a handful of counts. The chain's CDR3 is CASSLYLAPSPNEQFF. The DNA of the CDR3 is TGTGCCAGCAGTCTCTATCTAGCGCCTTCCCCCAATGAGCAGTTCTTC. The chain links TRBV13 to TRBJ2-1, with D possibly TRBD2 on 6 matching bases. The V end was cut by 6 bases, the J end by 6 bases, with 21 bases between. The germline V gene encodes CDR1 PRHDT and CDR2 FYEKMQ (reference sequence). The length of the CDR3 is 16 residues. The full variable domain, completed using reference TRBV13 and TRBJ2-1, is AAGVIQSPRHLIKEKRETATLKCYPIPRHDTVYWYQQGPGQDPQFLISFYEKMQSDKGSIPDRFSAQQFSDYHSELNMSSLELGDSALYFCASSLYLAPSPNEQFFGPGTRLTVL.

V is TRBV24-1 and J is TRBJ2-2; perhaps TRBD2 as D (5 bases). The CDR3 has 14 residues. V was trimmed by 4 bases and J by 3 bases, leaving 8 bases between them. Per germline, CDR1 KGHDR and CDR2 SFDVKD. The CDR3 bases are TGTGCCACCAGTGACCGGGGAGACACCGGGGAGCTGTTTTTT. This sequence encodes CATSDRGDTGELFF.

The rearrangement uses TRBV6-5 and TRBJ2-7, with D maybe TRBD1 (6 bases). The V end lost 1 base, the J end lost 2 bases, and 9 bases lay between the germline ends. The CDR3 covers 14 residues. Germline values: CDR1 MNHEY, CDR2 SVGAGI. The CDR3 spells CASSYFRGTYEQYF. The CDR3 nucleotides read TGTGCCAGCAGTTACTTCAGGGGAACCTACGAGCAGTACTTC.

This clonotype was counted between two and nine times. The chain joins TRBV24-1 to TRBJ2-1, with D tentatively TRBD2 (6 bases). CDR3 length equals 16 residues. In germline, CDR1 is KGHDR, CDR2 SFDVKD. V was shortened by 2 bases and J by 3 bases, with 13 bases between the two germline ends. The CDR3, as DNA: TGTGCCACCAGTGATTCAGCGGGTACCCACTACAATGAGCAGTTCTTC. Amino acids: CATSDSAGTHYNEQFF.

This sequence joins TRBV7-9 and TRBJ1-2; TRBD1 matches 7 bases. Looked up from germline, CDR1 is SEHNR and CDR2 is FQNEAQ (reference sequence). CDR3 length equals 15 residues. V gave up 2 bases and J gave up 7 bases; unmatched junction bases: 10. This CDR3 reads CASSLTETGNGGYTF. DNA of the CDR3: TGTGCCAGCAGCTTAACCGAGACAGGGAACGGTGGCTACACCTTC. The variable domain in full, completed from reference TRBV7-9 and TRBJ1-2, reads DTGVSQNPRHKITKRGQNVTFRCDPISEHNRLYWYRQTLGQGPEFLTYFQNEAQLEKSRLLSDRFSAERPKGSFSTLEIQRTEQGDSAMYLCASSLTETGNGGYTFGSGTRLTVV.

V gene TRBV29-1 combines with J gene TRBJ2-1; TRBD2 matches 13 bases. CDR3 length: 17 amino acids. CDR1 and CDR2 from the germline V gene are SQVTM and ANQGSEA. The J segment lost 4 bases and the V segment lost 6 bases, leaving 12 bases of the junction unmatched. The CDR3 protein is CSVDGLAGDRPYNEQFF. Here the CDR3 DNA reads TGCAGCGTGGACGGACTAGCGGGGGATCGCCCTTACAATGAGCAGTTCTTC.

The chain links TRBV9 to TRBJ2-1; 9 bases are a match to TRBD2. J gave up 7 bases and V 1 base, and 18 bases lay outside the gene matches. The CDR3 totals 19 residues. The germline V gene has CDR1 SGDLS and CDR2 YYNGEE. The CDR3 loop reads CASSVFLGGSSAGGNEQFF. CDR3 nucleotides: TGTGCCAGCAGCGTATTCTTGGGGGGGTCGTCGGCGGGAGGGAATGAGCAGTTCTTC. Filled out from reference TRBV9 and TRBJ2-1, the complete variable domain reads DSGVTQTPKHLITATGQRVTLRCSPRSGDLSVYWYQQSLDQGLQFLIQYYNGEERAKGNILERFSAQQFPDLHSELNLSSLELGDSALYFCASSVFLGGSSAGGNEQFFGPGTRLTVL.

This clonotype was counted between two and nine times. The CDR3 spells CASRLTGAEAFF. As DNA, the CDR3 is TGTGCCAGCAGGTTGACAGGGGCTGAAGCTTTCTTT. The chain combines TRBV7-9 with TRBJ1-1, with 8 bases that match TRBD1. Trimming removed 6 bases from V and 6 bases from J; junction bases left unmatched: 3. Germline V gene sequence: CDR1 SEHNR, CDR2 FQNEAQ (reference sequence). The CDR3 covers 12 residues. Using reference TRBV7-9 and TRBJ1-1 for the parts outside the CDR3, the full variable domain is DTGVSQNPRHKITKRGQNVTFRCDPISEHNRLYWYRQTLGQGPEFLTYFQNEAQLEKSRLLSDRFSAERPKGSFSTLEIQRTEQGDSAMYLCASRLTGAEAFFGQGTRLTVV.

The V call is TRBV11-2, the J call TRBJ2-6, with 7 bases matching TRBD1. Trimming at V came to 1 base and at J to 2 bases, leaving 5 bases not matched to a gene. Germline V lookup: CDR1 SGHAT, CDR2 FQNNGV. The length of the CDR3 is 17 residues. CDR3 loop: CASSLGGQYPGANVLTF. The CDR3, as DNA: TGTGCCAGCAGCTTAGGGGGACAGTACCCTGGGGCCAACGTCCTGACTTTC.

The rearrangement joins TRBV20-1 to TRBJ2-7; D may be TRBD2 (5 bases). Trimming cost V 5 bases and J 2 bases, with 10 bases left between them. The length of the CDR3 is 12 residues. Germline V gene data show CDR1 as DFQATT and CDR2 as SNEGSKA (reference sequence). CDR3 in DNA: TGCAGTGCTGCGGGTGCTACCTACGAGCAGTACTTC. It encodes CSAAGATYEQYF.

This chain joins TRBV7-2 and TRBJ2-2; TRBD1 agrees at 10 bases. This CDR3 is built from 16 residues. The J segment lost 4 bases and the V segment lost 5 bases, leaving 7 bases of the junction unmatched. Germline CDR1 and CDR2: SGHTA and FQGNSA. The CDR3 region has the DNA TGTGCCAGCAGCACGACAGGGGGCGCAGCCACCGGGGAGCTGTTTTTT. This sequence encodes CASSTTGGAATGELFF.

This chain joins TRBV20-1 and TRBJ2-1, with D perhaps matching TRBD1 (5 bases). The germline gives CDR1 DFQATT, CDR2 SNEGSKA (reference sequence). The length of the CDR3 is 17 residues. V lost 1 base to trimming and J lost 5 bases, with 21 bases between them. The CDR3 sequence: CSARGWGQTLFNNEQFF. The CDR3 DNA reads TGCAGTGCTAGAGGGTGGGGCCAAACACTTTTCAACAATGAGCAGTTCTTC.

J is TRBJ2-3 and V is TRBV4-1, with D possibly matching TRBD2 (5 bases). CDR3 length equals 20 residues. CDR1 is MGHRA, CDR2 YSYEKL, per germline. Trimming pared 1 base from V and 2 bases from J, leaving 25 bases between. This chain's CDR3 is CASSQVHLPGLAATTDTQYF. The DNA for the CDR3 is TGCGCCAGCAGCCAAGTACATCTCCCCGGACTGGCGGCCACCACAGATACGCAGTATTTT.

The chain uses TRBV5-6 and TRBJ2-1; 9 bases fit TRBD2. After removal of 2 bases from V and 8 bases from J, the junction contained 11 bases not matched to a gene. Germline V gene sequence: CDR1 SGHDT, CDR2 YYEEEE. This CDR3 has 16 amino acids. CDR3 in amino acids: CASSFSGGGAVYEQFF. CDR3 sequence (DNA): TGTGCCAGCAGCTTTTCTGGCGGGGGGGCCGTTTATGAGCAGTTCTTC.

In this sample, this clonotype turned up a few times. This chain links TRBV4-1 with TRBJ2-3; 10 bases map to TRBD2. Germline V lookup: CDR1 MGHRA, CDR2 YSYEKL. This CDR3 comprises 16 residues. V dropped 4 bases and J dropped 4; count of bases not matched to a gene: 8. CDR3 DNA sequence: TGCGCCAGCAGCCTGGGAGCGGGAGGGTTCGCAGATACGCAGTATTTT. It yields the protein CASSLGAGGFADTQYF.

This clonotype has only a few counts. The chain has TRBV11-1 and TRBJ2-1; TRBD2 aligns across 16 bases. The junction had 9 bases not matched to a gene; V was cut back by 5 bases and J by 2 bases. CDR3 length: 19 amino acids. Germline values: CDR1 SGHAT, CDR2 FQDESV (reference sequence). The CDR3 DNA reads as TGTGCCAGCAGCCGTACCGGGACTAGCGGGAGGGGGACCTACAATGAGCAGTTCTTC. Amino acid sequence: CASSRTGTSGRGTYNEQFF.

This clonotype was recorded at least ten times. The chain joins TRBV10-3 to TRBJ1-1, with D hard to call. CDR1 ENHRY and CDR2 SYGVKD come from the germline V gene. CDR3 length equals 16 residues. V dropped 4 bases and J dropped 0 bases, with 15 bases sitting between them. CDR3 sequence (DNA): TGTGCCATCAGTGCGGTCGGTCGGGAGTTGAACACTGAAGCTTTCTTT. It specifies CAISAVGRELNTEAFF.

The chain has TRBV10-3 and TRBJ1-1; the match to TRBD1 covers 9 bases. Trimming cost V 10 bases and J 1 base; bases outside gene matches: 7. The CDR3 contains 14 residues. Germline V gives CDR1 ENHRY, CDR2 SYGVKD. The CDR3 nucleotides read TGTGCCACGGTACAGGGGGCCCAGAACACTGAAGCTTTCTTT. Translated: CATVQGAQNTEAFF.

This chain connects TRBV3-1 to TRBJ2-3, with 7 positions matching TRBD2. CDR1 and CDR2 from the germline V gene are LGHDT and YNNKEL (reference sequence). V dropped 1 base and J dropped 2; count of bases not matched to a gene: 6. CDR3 length: 16 amino acids. In DNA form, the CDR3 reads TGTGCCAGCAGCCAAGGGGCCAGCGGGGTCACAGATACGCAGTATTTT. Translating gives CASSQGASGVTDTQYF.

This clonotype was counted only a few times. The chain combines TRBV10-3 with TRBJ2-7; TRBD2 agrees at 7 bases. This CDR3 comprises 18 residues. Germline assignment: CDR1 ENHRY and CDR2 SYGVKD. J gave up 3 bases and V 3 bases, and 17 bases lay outside the gene matches. CDR3 sequence (DNA): TGTGCCATCAGTGATAGTCTTGGCGGGAGAGTCGGCTTCTACGAGCAGTACTTC. It is translated as CAISDSLGGRVGFYEQYF.

This clonotype occurred a few times. The gene calls are TRBV5-1 and TRBJ2-1; 7 nucleotides match TRBD1. With 7 bases clipped from V and 2 bases from J, the junction kept 9 bases outside the gene matches. This CDR3 has 15 amino acids. Germline CDR1 and CDR2: SGHRS and YFSETQ. CDR3: CASRQRQGTYNEQFF. The CDR3 DNA sequence: TGCGCCAGCCGCCAGAGACAGGGAACCTACAATGAGCAGTTCTTC.

V gene TRBV6-2 or TRBV6-3 combines with J gene TRBJ2-7; D is unresolved. Trimming took 4 bases from V and 7 from J, leaving 8 bases between them. The CDR3 has 11 amino acids. Per germline, CDR1 MNHEY and CDR2 SVGEGT. The CDR3 bases are TGTGCCAGCAGTTCACAGAAGGAGCAGTACTTC. Protein product: CASSSQKEQYF.

The chain combines TRBV4-1 with TRBJ2-2; D call uncertain. Germline V gene sequence: CDR1 MGHRA, CDR2 YSYEKL. The CDR3 covers 14 residues. V lost 1 base to trimming and J lost 5 bases, with 8 bases between them. CDR3 in amino acids: CASSQVETTGELFF. The CDR3 nucleotides read TGCGCCAGCAGCCAAGTGGAAACTACCGGGGAGCTGTTTTTT.